The clone carrying this T cell receptor (beta chain) was counted only a few times. This entry belongs to a study of blood T cell repertoires in COVID-19. Study-wide context: T cells, B-cell-depleted T cells, or PBMCs provided the cDNA or gDNA that served as material.

Individuals drawn from about two dozen US areas were roughly 18 to 89 years old. Cohort placement rested on clinical history that participants reported themselves. Germline V gives CDR1 SGHRS, CDR2 YFSETQ. Trimming shortened V by 0 bases and J by 5 bases, and 11 bases separated the two germline ends. The length of the CDR3 is 14 residues. Profiling relied on immunoSEQ multiplex PCR, and the TCRdb table lists in-frame clones only, not all of them. The sample includes roughly 140,000 clones, about 84% seen only once; the top ten take approximately 1.6%. The clonotype was recovered from a woman aged 18 to 35 who had been exposed to COVID-19. The chain couples TRBV5-1 to TRBJ2-5, with TRBD1 as a possible D gene (6 bases). Input material: PBMCs or T cells enriched from blood (not recorded which). CDR3 nucleotides: TGCGCCAGCAGCTTGGGAACAGGGTCCGAGACCCAGTACTTC. Encoded protein: CASSLGTGSETQYF. Full variable domain (remainder filled in from reference TRBV5-1 and TRBJ2-5): KAGVTQTPRYLIKTRGQQVTLSCSPISGHRSVSWYQQTPGQGLQFLFEYFSETQRNKGNFPGRFSGRQFSNSRSEMNVSTLELGDSALYLCASSLGTGSETQYFGPGTRLLVL.